Listed below are T cell receptor beta chains from one sample, sequenced in a study of shared clonotypes between healthy human individuals. TCRdb's table, derived via immunoSEQ multiplex PCR, lists solely in-frame clones and lacks some. The sample yields 900,000 to 1,200,000 clones, 75% to 85% seen once. Sequenced input: memory CD4+ T cells from PBMCs. All receptors come from a man aged 18 to 30 in good health. Some clones in this sample may be carry-over from other donors' samples. Each CDR3 is given with its conserved first and last residue. The D gene is left open where the match is weak. Only some rows state a clone size, as once, few, many or a class for expanded clones.

abundance	len	j_gene	v_gene	d_gene	CDR3nt	CDR3aa
many	14	TRBJ2-3	TRBV5-1	.	TGCGCCAGCAGCTGGGGGTCGTACACAGATACGCAGTATTTT	CASSWGSYTDTQYF
.	14	TRBJ2-7	TRBV5-1	TRBD1	TGCGCCAGCAGCTTCGGGACAGGGGTTGAAGTGCAGTACTTC	CASSFGTGVEVQYF
.	11	TRBJ1-4	TRBV20-1	.	TGCAGTGCTCCGGTGGGTGAAAAACTGTTTTTT	CSAPVGEKLFF
.	13	TRBJ2-3	TRBV6-1	.	TGTGCCAGCCGGGACCTCCCCACAGATACGCAGTATTTT	CASRDLPTDTQYF
.	14	TRBJ2-7	TRBV5-4	.	TGTGCCAGCGGGGGAAGGGACCGCTCCTACGAGCAGTACTTC	CASGGRDRSYEQYF
.	15	TRBJ2-2	TRBV19	TRBD1	TGTGCCAGTACGGCGGGACAGGGGTTCAACGGGGAGCTGTTTTTT	CASTAGQGFNGELFF
.	14	TRBJ2-1	TRBV10-3	TRBD2	TGTGCCATTGGGGGGCTAGCGGGCCTCAATGAGCAGTTCTTC	CAIGGLAGLNEQFF
few	16	TRBJ1-1	TRBV28	.	TGTGCCAGCAGTCCGCCCCGACAGACATATAACACTGAAGCTTTCTTT	CASSPPRQTYNTEAFF
.	14	TRBJ2-5	TRBV6-6	TRBD2	TGTGCCACCTCCCCCCCGGGACTAAGGGAGACCCAGTACTTC	CATSPPGLRETQYF
.	14	TRBJ1-1	TRBV7-2	.	TGTGCCAGCAGCTTAATATCAGGGACCACTGAAGCTTTCTTT	CASSLISGTTEAFF
.	15	TRBJ2-5	TRBV9	TRBD2	TGTGCCAGCAGCGCGAGTTCCTCCGGGGGGGAGACCCAGTACTTC	CASSASSSGGETQYF
.	16	TRBJ2-1	TRBV11-2	TRBD2	TGTGCCAGCAGCTCCTCTACCCGGGGACTAGCGGTTTTTCACCTCTTC	CASSSSTRGLAVFHLF
.	14	TRBJ2-7	TRBV7-3	TRBD2	TGTGCCAGCAGTCCTAGCGGGAGGGGTTACGAGCAGTACTTC	CASSPSGRGYEQYF
.	13	TRBJ2-7	TRBV4-3	.	TGCGCCAGCAGCCGAGACACACGATACGAGCAGTACTTC	CASSRDTRYEQYF
.	18	TRBJ2-1	TRBV11-2	.	TGTGCCAGCAGCTTAGATATAGGCAGTAGGAGCTCCTACAATGAGCAGTTCTTC	CASSLDIGSRSSYNEQFF
.	14	TRBJ1-2	TRBV5-4	TRBD1	TGTGCCAGCAGCGAAGGGACAGGGAACTATGGCTACACCTTC	CASSEGTGNYGYTF
.	15	TRBJ1-4	TRBV5-1	TRBD1	TGCGCCAGCAGCTCGGGGAGGGGGCCTAATGAAAAACTGTTTTTT	CASSSGRGPNEKLFF
.	16	TRBJ1-5	TRBV6-6	.	TGTGCCAGCAGTTACTCTAAGGGCAGGCTCAATCAGCCCCAGCATTTT	CASSYSKGRLNQPQHF
once	15	TRBJ2-3	TRBV28	TRBD2	TGTGCCAGCAGCTTGACGCTAGCGGACACAGATACGCAGTATTTT	CASSLTLADTDTQYF
once	13	TRBJ2-3	TRBV10-3	TRBD1	TGTGCCATCACAGGGGGCAGCGATGGTACGCAGTATTTT	CAITGGSDGTQYF
.	15	TRBJ1-3	TRBV2	TRBD1	TGTGCCAGCAGTGACCCAGGACAGGTTGGAAACACCATATATTTT	CASSDPGQVGNTIYF
few	13	TRBJ1-1	TRBV18	.	TGTGCCAGCTCACCTATCGTTGGGACAGAAGCTTTCTTT	CASSPIVGTEAFF
.	16	TRBJ1-1	TRBV18	TRBD1	TGTGCCAGCTCACCACAAGGGGGCGTTGTGAACACTGAAGCTTTCTTT	CASSPQGGVVNTEAFF
.	16	TRBJ1-3	TRBV5-1	.	TGCGCCAGTTCGGACGGACCCCTGAGCTCTGGAAACACCATATATTTT	CASSDGPLSSGNTIYF
.	14	TRBJ1-1	TRBV5-6	.	TGTGCCAGCAGCTTGGGATGGGGGAGAACTGAAGCTTTCTTT	CASSLGWGRTEAFF
once	17	TRBJ2-1	TRBV5-5	.	TGTGCCAGCAGCTTAGGCGGACACTCTAGCTCCTACAATGAGCAGTTCTTC	CASSLGGHSSSYNEQFF
few	17	TRBJ1-2	TRBV10-3	TRBD1	TGTGCCATCAGTGAGTCACCTCCGGGACAGAACAGCTATGGCTACACCTTC	CAISESPPGQNSYGYTF
.	14	TRBJ2-7	TRBV28	TRBD2	TGTGCCAGCAGTTTACCTAGCGGGAGCCCCGAGCAGTACTTC	CASSLPSGSPEQYF
.	13	TRBJ1-5	TRBV7-2	.	TGTGCCAGCAGCCCAGAGGTCCGTCAGCCCCAGCATTTT	CASSPEVRQPQHF
.	16	TRBJ2-2	TRBV9	TRBD2	TGTGCCAGCAACAAGCGGGGGAGCTTGAACACCGGGGAGCTGTTTTTT	CASNKRGSLNTGELFF
.	18	TRBJ2-7	TRBV6-1	.	TGTGCCAGCAGTGAAGCGCCCCCCGTGATAGCGGCCACCTACGAGCAGTACTTC	CASSEAPPVIAATYEQYF
few	16	TRBJ2-7	TRBV5-4	.	TGTGCCAGCAGCTTGGGAGGGGGACGGAGCTCCTACGAGCAGTACTTC	CASSLGGGRSSYEQYF
.	14	TRBJ1-1	TRBV14	.	TGTGCCAGCGCCAAATCCCGCGAGGGGGGATTAGCTTTCTTT	CASAKSREGGLAFF
.	15	TRBJ2-5	TRBV7-9	.	TGTGCCAGCAGCTTGCAAGGCAGGGGCCAAGAGACCCAGTACTTC	CASSLQGRGQETQYF
.	14	TRBJ1-5	TRBV2	.	TGTGCCAGCAGTGTAAGCGAAACCAATCAGCCCCAGCATTTT	CASSVSETNQPQHF
.	16	TRBJ1-2	TRBV5-6	.	TGTGCCAGCAGCTTGGTAACTCGCAGGGCCGACTATGGCTACACCTTC	CASSLVTRRADYGYTF
once	14	TRBJ2-2	TRBV5-4	.	TGTGCCAGCAGCTTTCGGGCGAACACCGGGGAGCTGTTTTTT	CASSFRANTGELFF
.	17	TRBJ1-6	TRBV29-1	.	TGCAGCGTCCAGACAAACCCAGGGAGCTCCTATAATTCACCCCTCCACTTT	CSVQTNPGSSYNSPLHF
.	13	TRBJ2-1	TRBV19	.	TGTGCCAGTAGGATCGACCTAGACGGTGAGCAGTTCTTC	CASRIDLDGEQFF
many	17	TRBJ2-2	TRBV7-2	.	TGTGCCAGCAGCTTAGTCGCCGGGGTTACTTACACCGGGGAGCTGTTTTTT	CASSLVAGVTYTGELFF
.	15	TRBJ2-1	TRBV9	.	TGTGCCAGCAGCGTAGGGATAGGGCTGAGCAATGAGCAGTTCTTC	CASSVGIGLSNEQFF